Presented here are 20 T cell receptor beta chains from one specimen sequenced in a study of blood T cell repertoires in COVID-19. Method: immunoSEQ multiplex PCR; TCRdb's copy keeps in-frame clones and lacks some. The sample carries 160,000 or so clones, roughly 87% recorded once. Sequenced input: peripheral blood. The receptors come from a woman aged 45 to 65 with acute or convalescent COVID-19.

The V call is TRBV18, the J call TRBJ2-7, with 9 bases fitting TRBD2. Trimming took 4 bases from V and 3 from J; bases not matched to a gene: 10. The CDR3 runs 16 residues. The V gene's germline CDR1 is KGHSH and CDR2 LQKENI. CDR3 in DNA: TGTGCCAGCTCACTCCTGCGGGGGGGCGGCTTCTACGAGCAGTACTTC. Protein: CASSLLRGGGFYEQYF.

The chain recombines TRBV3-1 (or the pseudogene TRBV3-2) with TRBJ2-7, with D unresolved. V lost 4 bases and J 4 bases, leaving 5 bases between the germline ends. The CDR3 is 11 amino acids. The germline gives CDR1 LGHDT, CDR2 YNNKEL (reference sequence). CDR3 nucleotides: TGTGCCAGCAGCCGTCTTTACGAGCAGTACTTC. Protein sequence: CASSRLYEQYF.

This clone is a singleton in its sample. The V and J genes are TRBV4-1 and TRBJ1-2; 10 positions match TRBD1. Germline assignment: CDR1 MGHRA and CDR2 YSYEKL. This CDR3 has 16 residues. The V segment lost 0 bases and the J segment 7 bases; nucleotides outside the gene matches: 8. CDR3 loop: CASSQEIRDRGSGYTF. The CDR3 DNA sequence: TGCGCCAGCAGCCAAGAGATCAGGGACAGGGGATCTGGCTACACCTTC.

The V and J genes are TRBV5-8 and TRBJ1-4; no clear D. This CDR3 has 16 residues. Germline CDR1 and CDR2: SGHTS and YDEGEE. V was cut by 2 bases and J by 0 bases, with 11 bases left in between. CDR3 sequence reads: CASSLHTGSTNEKLFF. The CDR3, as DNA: TGTGCCAGCAGCTTACACACCGGGTCAACTAATGAAAAACTGTTTTTT.

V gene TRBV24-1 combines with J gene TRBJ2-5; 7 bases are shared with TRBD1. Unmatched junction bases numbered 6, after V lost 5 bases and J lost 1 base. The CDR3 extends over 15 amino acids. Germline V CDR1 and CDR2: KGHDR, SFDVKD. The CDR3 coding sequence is TGTGCCACCAGTGCCGCGACAGGGACCCAAGAGACCCAGTACTTC. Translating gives CATSAATGTQETQYF.

CDR3: CASSFRDRGANEQFF. CDR3 in DNA: TGTGCCAGCAGTTTTCGGGACAGGGGAGCGAATGAGCAGTTCTTC. V and J are TRBV28 and TRBJ2-1, with TRBD1 matching over 10 bases. This CDR3 has 15 amino acids. The germline CDR1 and CDR2 sequences are MDHEN and SYDVKM. Trimming cost V 3 bases and J 7 bases; bases outside gene matches: 6.

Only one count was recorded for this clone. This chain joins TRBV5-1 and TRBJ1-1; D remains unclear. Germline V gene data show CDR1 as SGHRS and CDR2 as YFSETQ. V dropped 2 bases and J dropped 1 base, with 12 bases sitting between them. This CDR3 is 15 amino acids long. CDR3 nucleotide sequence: TGCGCCAGCAGCTTAGTGCCGAGCGCGAACACTGAAGCTTTCTTT. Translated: CASSLVPSANTEAFF.

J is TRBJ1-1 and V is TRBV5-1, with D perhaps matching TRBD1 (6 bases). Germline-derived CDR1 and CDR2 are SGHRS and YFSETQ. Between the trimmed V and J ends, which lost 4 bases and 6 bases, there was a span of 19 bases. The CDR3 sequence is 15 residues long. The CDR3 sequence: CASSRSGAGQSEAFF. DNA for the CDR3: TGCGCCAGCAGCCGATCAGGGGCCGGGCAGTCTGAAGCTTTCTTT.

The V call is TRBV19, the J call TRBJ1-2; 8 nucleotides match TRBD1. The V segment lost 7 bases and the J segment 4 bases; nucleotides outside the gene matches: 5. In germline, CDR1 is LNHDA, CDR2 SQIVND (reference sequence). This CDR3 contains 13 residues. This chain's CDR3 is CASIKDRAYGYTF. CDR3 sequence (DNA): TGTGCCAGTATCAAGGACAGGGCCTATGGCTACACCTTC.

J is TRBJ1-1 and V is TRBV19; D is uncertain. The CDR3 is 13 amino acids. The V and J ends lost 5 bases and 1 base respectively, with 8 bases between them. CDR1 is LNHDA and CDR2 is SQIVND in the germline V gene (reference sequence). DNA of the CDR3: TGTGCCAGTAGTGAGAAGAGGAACACTGAAGCTTTCTTT. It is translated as CASSEKRNTEAFF.

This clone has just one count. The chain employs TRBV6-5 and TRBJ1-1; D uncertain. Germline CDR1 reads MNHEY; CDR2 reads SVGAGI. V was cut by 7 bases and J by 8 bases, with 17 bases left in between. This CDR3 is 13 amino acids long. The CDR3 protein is CASNLDPRREAFF. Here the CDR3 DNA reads TGTGCCAGCAACCTGGACCCAAGGAGGGAAGCTTTCTTT.

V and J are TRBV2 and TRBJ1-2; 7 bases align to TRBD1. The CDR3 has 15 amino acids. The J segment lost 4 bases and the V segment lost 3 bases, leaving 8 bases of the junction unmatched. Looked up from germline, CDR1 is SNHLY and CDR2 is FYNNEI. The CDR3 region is CASSESRGDFYGYTF. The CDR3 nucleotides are TGTGCCAGCAGTGAGTCCAGGGGGGATTTCTATGGCTACACCTTC.

Here the CDR3 DNA reads TGTGCCAGCAGCTTAATGGGAGGGTCCGGGGTTGGTGAAAAACTGTTTTTT. Encoded protein: CASSLMGGSGVGEKLFF. The chain carries TRBV7-8 and TRBJ1-4; D gene ambiguous. CDR1 and CDR2 (germline): SGHVS, FQNEAQ. The V and J ends lost 2 bases and 7 bases respectively, with 20 bases between them. The CDR3 has 17 residues.

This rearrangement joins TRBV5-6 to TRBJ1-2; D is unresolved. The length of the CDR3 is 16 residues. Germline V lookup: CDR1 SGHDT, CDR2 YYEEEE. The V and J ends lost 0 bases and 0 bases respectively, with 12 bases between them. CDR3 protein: CASSLVTVSTNYGYTF. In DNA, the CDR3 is TGTGCCAGCAGCTTGGTTACAGTATCCACTAACTATGGCTACACCTTC.

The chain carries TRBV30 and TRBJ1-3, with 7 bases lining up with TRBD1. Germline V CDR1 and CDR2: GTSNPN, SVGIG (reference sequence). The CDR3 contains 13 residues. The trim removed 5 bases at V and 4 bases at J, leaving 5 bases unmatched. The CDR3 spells CAWDRDRGNTIYF. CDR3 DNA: TGTGCCTGGGACCGGGACAGAGGAAACACCATATATTTT.

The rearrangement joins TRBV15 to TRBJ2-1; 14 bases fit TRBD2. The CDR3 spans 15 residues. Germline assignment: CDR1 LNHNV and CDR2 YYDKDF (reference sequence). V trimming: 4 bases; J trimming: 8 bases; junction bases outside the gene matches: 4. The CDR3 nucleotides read TGTGCCACCAGCAAACGACTAGCGGGAGGGGATGAGCAGTTCTTC. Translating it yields CATSKRLAGGDEQFF. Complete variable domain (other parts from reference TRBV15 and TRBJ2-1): DAMVIQNPRYQVTQFGKPVTLSCSQTLNHNVMYWYQQKSSQAPKLLFHYYDKDFNNEADTPDNFQSRRPNTSFCFLDIRSPGLGDTAMYLCATSKRLAGGDEQFFGPGTRLTVL.

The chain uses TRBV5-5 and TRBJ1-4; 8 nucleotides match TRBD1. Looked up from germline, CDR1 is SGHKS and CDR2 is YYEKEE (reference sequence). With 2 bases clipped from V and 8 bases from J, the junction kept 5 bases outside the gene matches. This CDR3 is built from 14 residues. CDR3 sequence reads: CASSFMQGAEKLFF. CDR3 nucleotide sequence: TGTGCCAGCAGCTTTATGCAGGGGGCGGAAAAACTGTTTTTT.

CDR3 coding DNA: TGTGCCAGCAGCTTAAAGCACGAGCAGTACTTC. The encoded protein is CASSLKHEQYF. This chain uses TRBV11-3 with TRBJ2-7, with unresolved D. Germline V gives CDR1 SGHNT, CDR2 YENEEA. V was shortened by 2 bases and J by 5 bases, with 4 bases between the two germline ends. CDR3 size: 11 residues.

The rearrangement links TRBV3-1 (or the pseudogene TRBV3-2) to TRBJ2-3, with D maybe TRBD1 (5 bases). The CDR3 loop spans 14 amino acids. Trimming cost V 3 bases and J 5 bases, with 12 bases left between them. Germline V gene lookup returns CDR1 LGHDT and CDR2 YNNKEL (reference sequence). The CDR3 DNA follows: TGTGCCAGCAGCCACGGACCCACAGGAGATACGCAGTATTTT. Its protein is CASSHGPTGDTQYF.

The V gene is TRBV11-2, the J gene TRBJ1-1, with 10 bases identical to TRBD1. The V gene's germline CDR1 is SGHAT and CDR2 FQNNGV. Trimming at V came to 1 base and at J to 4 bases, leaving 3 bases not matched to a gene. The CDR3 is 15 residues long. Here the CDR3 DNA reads TGTGCCAGCAGCTTAGTGGGACAGGGGATCACTGAAGCTTTCTTT. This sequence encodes CASSLVGQGITEAFF. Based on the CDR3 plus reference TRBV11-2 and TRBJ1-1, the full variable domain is EAGVAQSPRYKIIEKRQSVAFWCNPISGHATLYWYQQILGQGPKLLIQFQNNGVVDDSQLPKDRFSAERLKGVDSTLKIQPAKLEDSAVYLCASSLVGQGITEAFFGQGTRLTVV.